The 20 T cell receptor beta chains given below trace back to one sample, sequenced in a study of cytomegalovirus exposure and HLA in healthy donors. Measured with immunoSEQ multiplex PCR; TCRdb has only the in-frame clones, and not every one. The sample contains a few hundred thousand clones, 86% of which appear only once. The sequencing input was PBMCs. The receptors shown here come from a woman aged 18-29 years in good health and CMV-seronegative.

This clone was seen only once. The chain couples TRBV29-1 to TRBJ2-7; D perhaps matches TRBD2 (5 bases). Trimming cost V 4 bases and J 0 bases, with 10 bases left between them. Germline lookup yields CDR1 SQVTM and CDR2 ANQGSEA. The CDR3 runs to 13 residues. CDR3 nucleotide sequence: TGCAGCGTTGGTAGGGAGAGCTCCTACGAGCAGTACTTC. It yields the protein CSVGRESSYEQYF.

The chain is built from TRBV19 and TRBJ1-5, with 8 bases fitting TRBD1. CDR3 length equals 14 residues. Germline-derived CDR1 and CDR2 are LNHDA and SQIVND (reference sequence). Trimming cost V 3 bases and J 4 bases; bases outside gene matches: 2. The CDR3 spells CASSIRQGNQPQHF. CDR3 DNA: TGTGCCAGTAGTATCCGACAGGGGAATCAGCCCCAGCATTTT.

CDR3 region: CASSLTDRAVGYGYTF. The CDR3 region has the DNA TGTGCCAGCAGTTTAACAGACAGGGCGGTTGGGTATGGCTACACCTTC. The V gene is TRBV28, the J gene TRBJ1-2; 7 nucleotides line up with TRBD1. Losses at the gene ends were 2 bases for V and 5 bases for J; bases not matched to a gene: 11. Germline CDR1 MDHEN, CDR2 SYDVKM. The CDR3 runs to 16 residues.

This chain joins TRBV5-8 and TRBJ2-7; D may be TRBD1 (6 bases). This CDR3 has 16 residues. CDR1 and CDR2 (germline): SGHTS, YDEGEE. The V and J ends lost 0 bases and 0 bases respectively, with 13 bases between them. The DNA for the CDR3 is TGTGCCAGCAGCTTGGGTCCCAGGGGTATCTCCTACGAGCAGTACTTC. Protein sequence: CASSLGPRGISYEQYF.

The rearrangement joins TRBV19 to TRBJ1-5; a weak D match, TRBD1 (6 bases). The CDR3 loop spans 12 amino acids. From germline, CDR1 is LNHDA and CDR2 SQIVND (reference sequence). Trimming stripped 6 bases from V and 7 bases from J, with 10 bases between. The CDR3 DNA reads as TGTGCCAGTAGCCCAGGGGTGCAGCCCCAGCATTTT. Translating it yields CASSPGVQPQHF.

V and J are TRBV9 and TRBJ2-2, with a tentative D call TRBD2 (6 bases). V lost 0 bases and J lost 1, with 13 bases in between. CDR3 length: 17 residues. CDR1 is SGDLS and CDR2 is YYNGEE in the germline V gene. In DNA, the CDR3 is TGTGCCAGCAGCGTAGTCGGGGGTCATGAGAACACCGGGGAGCTGTTTTTT. It encodes CASSVVGGHENTGELFF.

V gene TRBV27 combines with J gene TRBJ1-1; 7 bases line up with TRBD1. This CDR3 is built from 15 residues. Germline lookup yields CDR1 MNHEY and CDR2 SMNVEV (reference sequence). V gave up 5 bases and J gave up 0 bases; unmatched junction bases: 6. The CDR3: CASSTSGTVNTEAFF. The CDR3 coding sequence is TGTGCCAGCAGTACATCCGGGACAGTGAACACTGAAGCTTTCTTT.

V usage is TRBV27 and J usage is TRBJ2-3, with D uncertain. Trimming cost V 5 bases and J 4 bases, with 22 bases left between them. CDR1 and CDR2 from the germline V gene are MNHEY and SMNVEV (reference sequence). The CDR3 spans 17 residues. For the CDR3, the DNA is TGTGCCAGCAGTCCCCGAGTAAGTTCGTCGGTCGCAGATACGCAGTATTTT. Translated: CASSPRVSSSVADTQYF.

The chain uses TRBV27 and TRBJ2-3, with TRBD2 as a possible D gene (6 bases). In germline, CDR1 is MNHEY, CDR2 SMNVEV (reference sequence). This CDR3 has 15 residues. V lost 2 bases and J lost 6, with 15 bases in between. The CDR3 spells CASSLVPVSGDTQYF. In DNA, the CDR3 is TGTGCCAGCAGTTTAGTCCCCGTGAGCGGGGATACGCAGTATTTT.

A note on this clone: With a much larger clone just one base away, this may be a read error. The V call is TRBV7-3, the J call TRBJ1-1; D perhaps matches TRBD1 (5 bases). This CDR3 has 12 residues. V gave up 2 bases and J gave up 8 bases, with 9 bases separating them. Per the germline V gene, CDR1 is SGHTA and CDR2 is FQGTGA. The CDR3 DNA sequence: TGTGCCAGCAGCTTAGGGCAGGGAGAAGCTTTCTTT. This gives the protein CASSLGQGEAFF.

This clone was found once. V and J are TRBV27 and TRBJ2-4, with 9 nucleotides matching TRBD1. The length of the CDR3 is 14 residues. CDR1 is MNHEY, CDR2 SMNVEV, per germline (reference sequence). V gave up 5 bases and J gave up 9 bases; unmatched junction bases: 8. CDR3 sequence: CASSPGTGSFIQYF. The CDR3 DNA reads as TGTGCCAGCAGTCCCGGGACAGGGTCGTTCATTCAGTACTTC.

The DNA of the CDR3 is TGTGCCAGCACCCCCGGGTGGGGCAACACCTACGAGCAGTACTTC. Its protein product is CASTPGWGNTYEQYF. The chain employs TRBV6-1 and TRBJ2-7, with D possibly TRBD1 on 5 matching bases. CDR3 length equals 15 residues. CDR1 MNHNS and CDR2 SASEGT come from the germline V gene. Trimming took 7 bases from V and 2 from J, leaving 18 bases between them.

This chain uses TRBV4-1 with TRBJ2-3; 10 bases align to TRBD2. Germline V lookup: CDR1 MGHRA, CDR2 YSYEKL. The CDR3 length is 19 residues. V was clipped by 0 bases and J by 1 base; unmatched bases: 10. The CDR3 is CASSQDRSSGGLGTDTQYF. For the CDR3, the DNA is TGCGCCAGCAGCCAAGATAGGTCTAGCGGGGGCCTCGGCACAGATACGCAGTATTTT.

The chain links TRBV2 to TRBJ1-1; 7 positions match TRBD1. The V gene's germline CDR1 is SNHLY and CDR2 FYNNEI. J was trimmed by 5 bases and V by 8 bases; bases with no gene match: 11. CDR3 length equals 14 residues. CDR3 sequence reads: CASHPTGQWTEAFF. The CDR3 bases are TGTGCCAGCCACCCGACAGGGCAGTGGACTGAAGCTTTCTTT.

V gene TRBV7-2 combines with J gene TRBJ1-5; 11 bases agree with TRBD1. The V segment lost 1 base and the J segment 6 bases; nucleotides outside the gene matches: 8. There are 17 residues in the CDR3. Germline lookup yields CDR1 SGHTA and CDR2 FQGNSA. The CDR3 DNA is TGTGCCAGCAGCTTAGGGACAGGGGGCGCGTCGGGTCAGCCCCAGCATTTT. Translating it yields CASSLGTGGASGQPQHF.

The chain joins TRBV2 to TRBJ1-5; D unclear. With 4 bases removed from V and 0 bases from J, the gap between germline ends came to 7 bases. Germline V gene sequence: CDR1 SNHLY, CDR2 FYNNEI. The CDR3 runs 14 residues. The CDR3 reads CASSGTVSNQPQHF. CDR3 bases: TGTGCCAGCAGTGGTACAGTTAGCAATCAGCCCCAGCATTTT.

J is TRBJ2-7 and V is TRBV6-5; possible D gene TRBD1, 6 bases. The ends were cut back, 8 bases at V and 6 bases at J, with 17 bases in the middle. Germline loops: CDR1 MNHEY, CDR2 SVGAGI. The CDR3 contains 13 residues. DNA for the CDR3: TGTGCCAGCCGGGACACCGCGAGGGCCGAGCAGTACTTC. Protein sequence: CASRDTARAEQYF.

The chain carries TRBV4-1 and TRBJ1-1; D remains ambiguous. Trimming cost V 1 base and J 4 bases, with 13 bases left between them. The germline CDR1 and CDR2 sequences are MGHRA and YSYEKL. The CDR3 contains 15 residues. The CDR3 coding sequence is TGCGCCAGCAGCCAAGTTGGAGGGCAAATCACTGAAGCTTTCTTT. Its protein product is CASSQVGGQITEAFF.

This chain joins TRBV7-8 and TRBJ1-1; possibly TRBD1 for D (6 bases). Germline V gene sequence: CDR1 SGHVS, CDR2 FQNEAQ. This CDR3 contains 16 residues. The ends were cut back, 8 bases at V and 0 bases at J, with 19 bases in the middle. The CDR3 sequence: CASWGGTGRMNTEAFF. The CDR3 DNA follows: TGTGCCAGCTGGGGGGGCACAGGGCGGATGAACACTGAAGCTTTCTTT.

The V and J genes are TRBV11-3 and TRBJ2-1; D is possibly TRBD2 (5 bases). V shed 1 base and J shed 0 bases, with 16 bases lying between them. The CDR3 length is 18 residues. Looked up from germline, CDR1 is SGHNT and CDR2 is YENEEA. The CDR3 loop is CASSLGLNPGSSYNEQFF. The CDR3 DNA reads TGTGCCAGCAGCTTAGGCTTAAACCCGGGAAGCTCCTACAATGAGCAGTTCTTC.